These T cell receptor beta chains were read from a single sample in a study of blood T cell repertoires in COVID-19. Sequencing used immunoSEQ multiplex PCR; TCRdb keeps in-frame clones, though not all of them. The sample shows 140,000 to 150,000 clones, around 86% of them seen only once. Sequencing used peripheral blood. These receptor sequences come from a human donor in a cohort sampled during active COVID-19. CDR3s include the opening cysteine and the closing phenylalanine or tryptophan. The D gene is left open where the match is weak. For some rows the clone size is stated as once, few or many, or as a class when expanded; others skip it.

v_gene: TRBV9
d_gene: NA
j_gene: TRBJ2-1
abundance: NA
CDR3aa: CASSVDLNSREQFF
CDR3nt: TGTGCCAGCAGCGTAGACCTTAATTCGAGGGAGCAGTTCTTC

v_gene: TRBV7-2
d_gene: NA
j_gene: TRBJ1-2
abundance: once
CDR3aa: CASSHRTETNYGYTF
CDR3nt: TGTGCCAGCAGCCATCGGACAGAAACTAACTATGGCTACACCTTC

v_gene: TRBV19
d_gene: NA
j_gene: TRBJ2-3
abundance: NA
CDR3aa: CATSEQGSDTQYF
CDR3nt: TGTGCCACCAGCGAGCAGGGTTCCGATACGCAGTATTTT

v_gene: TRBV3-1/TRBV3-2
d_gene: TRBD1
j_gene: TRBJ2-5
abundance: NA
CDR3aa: CASSQTGFKTQYF
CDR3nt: TGTGCCAGCAGCCAGACAGGGTTCAAGACCCAGTACTTC

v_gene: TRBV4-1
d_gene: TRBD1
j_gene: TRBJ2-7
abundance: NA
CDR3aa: CASSQGAGQGLWEQYF
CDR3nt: TGCGCCAGCAGCCAAGGAGCCGGACAGGGGTTGTGGGAGCAGTACTTC

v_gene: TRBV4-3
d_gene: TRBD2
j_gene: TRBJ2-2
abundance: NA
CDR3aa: CASSQVAGVGTGELFF
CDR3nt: TGCGCCAGCAGCCAAGTAGCGGGAGTCGGCACCGGGGAGCTGTTTTTT

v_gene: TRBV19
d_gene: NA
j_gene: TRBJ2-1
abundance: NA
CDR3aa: CASSTGVTSYNEQFF
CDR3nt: TGTGCCAGTAGTACGGGGGTCACGTCCTACAATGAGCAGTTCTTC

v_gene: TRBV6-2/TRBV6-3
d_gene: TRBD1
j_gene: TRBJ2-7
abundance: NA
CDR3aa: CASSSRGQGSYEQYF
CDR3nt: TGTGCCAGCAGTTCCCGGGGACAGGGCTCCTACGAGCAGTACTTC

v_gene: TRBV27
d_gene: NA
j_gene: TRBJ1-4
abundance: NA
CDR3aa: CASSRNRVTNEKLFF
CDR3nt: TGTGCCAGCAGTCGTAACAGGGTTACTAATGAAAAACTGTTTTTT

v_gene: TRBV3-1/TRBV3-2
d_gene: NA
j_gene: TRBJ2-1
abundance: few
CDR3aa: CASSQGDNEQFF
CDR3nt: TGTGCCAGCAGCCAAGGCGATAATGAGCAGTTCTTC

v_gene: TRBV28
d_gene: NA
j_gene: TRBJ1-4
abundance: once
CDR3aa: CAINAPPGIEKLFF
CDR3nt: TGTGCCATCAACGCACCACCGGGGATTGAAAAACTGTTTTTT

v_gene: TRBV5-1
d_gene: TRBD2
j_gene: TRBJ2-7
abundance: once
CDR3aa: CASSLGSGSLSYEQYF
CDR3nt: TGCGCCAGCAGCTTGGGGAGCGGGAGTCTTTCCTACGAGCAGTACTTC

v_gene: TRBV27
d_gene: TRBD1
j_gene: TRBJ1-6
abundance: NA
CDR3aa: CASSQGAEGSPLHF
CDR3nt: TGTGCCAGCAGTCAGGGGGCTGAGGGTTCACCCCTCCACTTT

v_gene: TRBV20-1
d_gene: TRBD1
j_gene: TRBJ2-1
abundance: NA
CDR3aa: CSASKPGTVANEQFF
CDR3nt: TGCAGTGCTAGTAAACCCGGGACAGTCGCCAATGAGCAGTTCTTC

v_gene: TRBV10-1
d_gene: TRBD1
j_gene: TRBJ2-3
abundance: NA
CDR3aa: CASRKTDRAHIGTQYF
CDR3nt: TGCGCCAGCAGAAAAACGGACAGGGCGCATATAGGTACGCAGTATTTT

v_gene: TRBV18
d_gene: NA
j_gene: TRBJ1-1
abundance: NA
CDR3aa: CASSPPFGRRPSDTEAFF
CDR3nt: TGTGCCAGCTCACCACCGTTTGGACGGAGGCCATCCGACACTGAAGCTTTCTTT

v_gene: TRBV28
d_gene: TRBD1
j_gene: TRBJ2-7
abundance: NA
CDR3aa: CASSRAQGALNEQYF
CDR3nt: TGTGCCAGCAGCCGCGCGCAGGGGGCACTGAACGAGCAGTACTTC

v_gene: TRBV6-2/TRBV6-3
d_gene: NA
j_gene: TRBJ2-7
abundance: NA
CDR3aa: CASSYVPGESYEQYF
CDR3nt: TGTGCCAGCAGTTACGTTCCCGGTGAGTCCTACGAGCAGTACTTC

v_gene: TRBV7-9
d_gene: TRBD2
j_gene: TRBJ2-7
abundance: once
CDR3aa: CASSTAGLAYEQYF
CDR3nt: TGTGCCAGCAGCACCGCCGGACTAGCCTACGAGCAGTACTTC

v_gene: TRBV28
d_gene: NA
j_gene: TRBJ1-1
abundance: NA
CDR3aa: CASRPGGPMNTEAFF
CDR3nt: TGTGCCAGCAGGCCCGGCGGTCCCATGAACACTGAAGCTTTCTTT

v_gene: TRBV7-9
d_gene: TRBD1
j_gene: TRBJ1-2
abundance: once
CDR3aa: CASSDHPTGQDGYTF
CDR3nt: TGTGCCAGCAGCGATCATCCAACGGGACAGGATGGCTACACCTTC

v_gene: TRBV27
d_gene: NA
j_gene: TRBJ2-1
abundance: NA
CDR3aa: CASSGNRAPNEQFF
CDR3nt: TGTGCCAGCTCGGGGAACAGAGCGCCTAATGAGCAGTTCTTC

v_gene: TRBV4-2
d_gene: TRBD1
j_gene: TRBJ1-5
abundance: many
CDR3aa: CASSPMTGTNNQPQHF
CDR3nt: TGTGCCAGCAGCCCGATGACAGGGACAAACAATCAGCCCCAGCATTTT

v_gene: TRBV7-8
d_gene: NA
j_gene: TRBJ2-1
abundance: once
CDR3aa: CASSFRGNEQFF
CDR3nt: TGTGCCAGCAGCTTTCGCGGCAATGAGCAGTTCTTC

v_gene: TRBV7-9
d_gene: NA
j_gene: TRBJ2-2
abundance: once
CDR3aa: CASSLKGDGELFF
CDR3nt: TGTGCCAGCAGCTTAAAGGGGGACGGGGAGCTGTTTTTT

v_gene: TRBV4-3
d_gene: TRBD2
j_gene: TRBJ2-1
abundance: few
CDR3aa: CASSGRGRGNEQFF
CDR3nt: TGCGCCAGCAGCGGCCGCGGGAGAGGCAATGAGCAGTTCTTC

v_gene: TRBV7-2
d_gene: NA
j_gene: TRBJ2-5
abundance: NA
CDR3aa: CASTLGLGGETQYF
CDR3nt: TGTGCCAGCACCCTCGGACTAGGGGGAGAGACCCAGTACTTC

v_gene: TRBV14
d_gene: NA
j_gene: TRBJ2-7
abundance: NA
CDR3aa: CASSQASHEQYF
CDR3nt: TGTGCCAGCAGCCAAGCAAGCCACGAGCAGTACTTC

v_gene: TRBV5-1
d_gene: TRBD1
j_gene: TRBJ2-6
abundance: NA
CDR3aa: CASSLSGTAISGANVLTF
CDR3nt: TGCGCCAGCAGCTTATCCGGGACAGCAATCTCTGGGGCCAACGTCCTGACTTTC

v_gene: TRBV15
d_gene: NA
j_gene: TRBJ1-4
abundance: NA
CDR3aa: CATSRDMNEKLFF
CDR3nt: TGTGCCACCAGCAGGGACATGAATGAAAAACTGTTTTTT

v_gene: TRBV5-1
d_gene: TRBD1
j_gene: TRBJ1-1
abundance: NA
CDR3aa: CASSSTGGDTEAFF
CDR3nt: TGCGCCAGCAGCTCGACAGGGGGCGACACTGAAGCTTTCTTT

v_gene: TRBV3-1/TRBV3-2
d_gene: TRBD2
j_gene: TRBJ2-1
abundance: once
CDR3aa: CASSQDAGLAGYNEQFF
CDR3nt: TGTGCCAGCAGCCAAGACGCCGGACTAGCGGGATACAATGAGCAGTTCTTC

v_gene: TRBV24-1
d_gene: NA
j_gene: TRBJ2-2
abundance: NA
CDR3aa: CATSDPRGRTGELFF
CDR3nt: TGTGCCACCAGTGACCCCAGGGGGAGGACCGGGGAGCTGTTTTTT

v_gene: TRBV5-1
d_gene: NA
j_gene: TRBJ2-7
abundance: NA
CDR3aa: CASSLAGTYEQYF
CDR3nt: TGCGCCAGCAGCTTGGCAGGCACCTACGAGCAGTACTTC

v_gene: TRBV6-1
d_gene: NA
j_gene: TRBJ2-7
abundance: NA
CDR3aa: CASSEARAGEEQYF
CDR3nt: TGTGCCAGCAGTGAAGCCAGGGCAGGAGAGGAGCAGTACTTC